The clone carrying this T cell receptor (beta chain) was counted a few times. Antigen specificity is unknown. This sample was included in a study of T cell repertoires in cytomegalovirus infection. Study as a whole: As its CMV epitopes, the study selected recently identified HLA-C-restricted and well-studied HLA-B-restricted targets.

TCRdb redid the calling of the reads with MiXCR, one entry per CDR3 protein. This sample has 300,000 to 400,000 distinct CDR3 sequences; roughly 29% occur once, and the top ten carry 20%. V lost 5 bases, J lost 5 bases, and 9 bases stayed unmatched. This CDR3 spans 16 amino acids. Germline-derived CDR1 and CDR2 are MNHNY and SVGAGI (reference sequence). Overall study results and limits: HLA-C-restricted CMV-specific TCR beta clonotypes were dominant in the ex vivo response. The cumulative frequency of public TCR beta families identified carriers of CMV plus the relevant HLA.

This TCR was sampled from a human donor in good health (CMV status not recorded). Some clones in this sample may be carry-over from other donors' samples. The V and J genes are TRBV6-6 and TRBJ1-5; 10 nucleotides align to TRBD1. The starting material was cultured PBMCs, obtained from culture after CMV antigen stimulation. This CDR3 is CASSDRDRGAHQPQHF. The DNA for the CDR3 is TGTGCCAGCAGTGACCGGGACAGGGGTGCTCATCAGCCCCAGCATTTT.